This is a list of T cell receptor beta chains from one sample in a study of identical twins. Via MiXCR, TCRdb re-called the 5' RACE reads, giving one row per CDR3 protein. The table includes 570,000 or so distinct CDR3 sequences, approximately 9.6% detected once. These same records also appear under a second study, on yellow fever vaccine responses in identical twins.

Sequencing was done on a sample of PBMCs. These receptors were taken from a woman between 18 and 29 years old in good health. Each CDR3 is given with its conserved first and last residue. A D gene is named only where the DNA matches it firmly. Clone sizes are given selectively: once, few, many, or a class where the clone is expanded.

d_gene	j_gene	abundance	v_gene	CDR3nt	CDR3aa
NA	TRBJ2-3	many	TRBV10-3	TGTGCCATCAGTATTAGTTCACGGCAGAGTAGCACAGATACGCAGTATTTT	CAISISSRQSSTDTQYF
NA	TRBJ1-5	NA	TRBV7-9	TGTGCCAGCAGCCGAGACCGCCTCGGAGAGCCCCAGCATTTT	CASSRDRLGEPQHF
NA	TRBJ1-1	few	TRBV12-3/TRBV12-4	TGTGCCAGCAGTTTAGCGTCCGGGTTAGAAGCTTTCTTT	CASSLASGLEAFF
NA	TRBJ2-7	NA	TRBV27	TGTGCCAGCAGTCCACGTCCCGGACAAAAAACCTACGAGCAGTACTTC	CASSPRPGQKTYEQYF
TRBD2	TRBJ2-1	few	TRBV11-2	TGTGCCAGCAGCCCAGATGGGCTAGCGGGAGCGGTCTACAATGAGCAGTTCTTC	CASSPDGLAGAVYNEQFF
TRBD1	TRBJ2-2	many	TRBV12-3/TRBV12-4	TGTGCCAGCAGTTTGTTCAGGGGGCTTAACACCGGGGAGCTGTTTTTT	CASSLFRGLNTGELFF
TRBD2	TRBJ2-1	few	TRBV7-8	TGTGCCAGCAGCACCGGACTAGCGGGGGGGCTCGAGCAGTTCTTC	CASSTGLAGGLEQFF
NA	TRBJ2-1	NA	TRBV9	TGTGCCAGCAGCGACGGCCCGGGGGCACTCTACAATGAGCAGTTCTTC	CASSDGPGALYNEQFF
NA	TRBJ1-1	many	TRBV7-2	TGTGCCAGCAGCTTAGGACTGTTTGAAGCTTTCTTT	CASSLGLFEAFF
NA	TRBJ2-7	NA	TRBV5-6	TGTGCCAGCAGCTTGAACGGCCAGACCTACGAGCAGTACTTC	CASSLNGQTYEQYF
TRBD1	TRBJ2-3	few	TRBV5-6	TGTGCCAGCAGCTTGGGACAGGGGGGGGTTAGCACAGATACGCAGTATTTT	CASSLGQGGVSTDTQYF
NA	TRBJ2-3	many	TRBV24-1	TGTGCCACCAGCCCACTAGCACACCCAGATACGCAGTATTTT	CATSPLAHPDTQYF
TRBD1	TRBJ2-7	few	TRBV12-3/TRBV12-4	TGTGCCAGCAGTTTGGGACAGGGTTGGGCCTACGAGCAGTACTTC	CASSLGQGWAYEQYF
TRBD1	TRBJ2-5	NA	TRBV7-6	TGTGCCAGCAGCTTAAAGGACAGGGTCTGGGAGACCCAGTACTTC	CASSLKDRVWETQYF
NA	TRBJ2-3	many	TRBV7-8	TGTGCCAGCAGCCGAATCAGGGCAGATACGCAGTATTTT	CASSRIRADTQYF
NA	TRBJ2-7	few	TRBV4-2	TGTGCCAGCGCGGAACTATCAGCCTACGAGCAGTACTTC	CASAELSAYEQYF
NA	TRBJ1-6	many	TRBV10-3	TGTGCCATCAGTGAGCGCCCCGAGGGGGTGGGCAATTCACCCCTCCACTTT	CAISERPEGVGNSPLHF
NA	TRBJ2-3	once	TRBV5-1	TGCGCCAGCAGCTCGGTGGAGGGTCCGTTTACAGATACGCAGTATTTT	CASSSVEGPFTDTQYF
NA	TRBJ2-5	many	TRBV20-1	TGCAGTGCTAGGGGTTGGCCGGACCAAGAGACCCAGTACTTC	CSARGWPDQETQYF
NA	TRBJ2-5	NA	TRBV6-5	TGTGCCAGCAGTTACTTGCAGGGAGGAGAGACCCAGTACTTC	CASSYLQGGETQYF
NA	TRBJ1-2	NA	TRBV28	TGTGCCAGCAGTTTAGGGATCAAAGGCTACACCTTC	CASSLGIKGYTF
TRBD1	TRBJ1-5	few	TRBV24-1	TGTGCCACCCAGGGACAGTCCAATCAGCCCCAGCATTTT	CATQGQSNQPQHF
TRBD2	TRBJ2-7	few	TRBV27	TGTGCCAGCAGTGCGCGGACTAGCGGGAGGTCCTACGAGCAGTACTTC	CASSARTSGRSYEQYF
TRBD2	TRBJ2-2	many	TRBV11-2	TGTGCCAGCAGCTTAGCCGGGGGAGGGAGGCTCGGCGGGGAGCTGTTTTTT	CASSLAGGGRLGGELFF
TRBD2	TRBJ2-7	few	TRBV7-9	TGTGCCAGCAGCTTAGGCCGGCTAGCGGGGGGCTACGAGCAGTACTTC	CASSLGRLAGGYEQYF
NA	TRBJ2-2	many	TRBV29-1	TGCAGCGTTGCACAGCCCGGGGAGCTGTTTTTT	CSVAQPGELFF
TRBD1	TRBJ2-7	NA	TRBV9	TGTGCCAGCAGCGTAGCTACGGGACAGCCCCTATCCGAGCAGTACTTC	CASSVATGQPLSEQYF
NA	TRBJ1-1	many	TRBV7-2	TGTGCCAGCAGGTACCCGGGACGGGTGAACACTGAAGCTTTCTTT	CASRYPGRVNTEAFF
TRBD1	TRBJ1-2	few	TRBV27	TGTGCCAGCAGTGGACGGGGACAGGGGCTGGCCTATGGCTACACCTTC	CASSGRGQGLAYGYTF
NA	TRBJ2-7	many	TRBV6-1	TGTGCCAGCAGTCGACCCGGGACTGGCTCCTACGAGCAGTACTTC	CASSRPGTGSYEQYF
NA	TRBJ2-7	few	TRBV7-8	TGTGCCAGCAGCTTCCCACATCTCGACAGACCATTCTACGAGCAGTACTTC	CASSFPHLDRPFYEQYF
NA	TRBJ2-7	NA	TRBV7-9	TGTGCCAGCAGCTTAGTTCTGGGGGGCCCAGCGAGAGAGCAGTACTTC	CASSLVLGGPAREQYF
TRBD2	TRBJ2-5	many	TRBV7-2	TGTGCCAGCAGCTCCGGACTAGCGGGAGCGGCAGAGACCCAGTACTTC	CASSSGLAGAAETQYF
NA	TRBJ2-2	NA	TRBV18	TGTGCCAGCTGCTCTCCCCCGATCACCGGGGAGCTGTTTTTT	CASCSPPITGELFF
TRBD1	TRBJ2-7	few	TRBV15	TGTGCCACCGGGGGACAGGGTCGGGAGCAGTACTTC	CATGGQGREQYF
NA	TRBJ2-2	few	TRBV2	TGTGCCAGCAGATCGGTGGGGGGCCCCACCGGGGAGCTGTTTTTT	CASRSVGGPTGELFF
NA	TRBJ2-3	few	TRBV30	TGTGCCTGGAGTGTAGGTCTGGGGGGTATGCCAGATACGCAGTATTTT	CAWSVGLGGMPDTQYF
NA	TRBJ1-6	NA	TRBV12-3/TRBV12-4	TGTGCCAGCAGTTCTTGGGGAGATTCACCCCTCCACTTT	CASSSWGDSPLHF
NA	TRBJ2-2	many	TRBV7-8	TGTGCCATCCAGGACCGCGGGCGGGATAGTGGTACCGGGGAGCTGTTTTTT	CAIQDRGRDSGTGELFF
TRBD2	TRBJ2-5	NA	TRBV5-4	TGTGCCAGCAGCTTGAAGGGCGGGGGGGAACTCCAAGAGACCCAGTACTTC	CASSLKGGGELQETQYF
NA	TRBJ2-7	NA	TRBV19	TGTGCCAGTAAAAGAGGAGGGAAGAAATCCTACGAGCAGTACTTC	CASKRGGKKSYEQYF
TRBD2	TRBJ2-1	few	TRBV11-2	TGTGCCAGCAGGGTCCCGGGACAGGGTTTTAGCGGGAGGGAGAACAATGAGCAGTTCTTC	CASRVPGQGFSGRENNEQFF
NA	TRBJ2-7	NA	TRBV4-3	TGCGCCAGCAGCCAAGATCTGACTACCGGATACGAGCAGTACTTC	CASSQDLTTGYEQYF
TRBD1	TRBJ2-5	NA	TRBV25-1	TGTGCCAGCAGTGGGTCGACAGGGGGGACGGTAAATCAAGAGACCCAGTACTTC	CASSGSTGGTVNQETQYF
TRBD2	TRBJ2-1	many	TRBV4-1	TGCGCCAGCAGCCAACCCCGGGGGGAATCCTACAATGAGCAGTTCTTC	CASSQPRGESYNEQFF
NA	TRBJ1-2	NA	TRBV30	TGTGCCTGGAGTGGGGCAGCCTATGGCTACACCTTC	CAWSGAAYGYTF
TRBD2	TRBJ2-3	many	TRBV9	TGTGCCAGCAGCGCAGCGGGGCCACTTGGAGATACGCAGTATTTT	CASSAAGPLGDTQYF
TRBD2	TRBJ2-2	few	TRBV11-2	TGTGCCAGCAGCCCCCGGACGGCGGGAGGTTCGAACACCGGGGAGCTGTTTTTT	CASSPRTAGGSNTGELFF
NA	TRBJ2-7	many	TRBV5-1	TGCGCCAGCAGTTCCGGGGAGACTCCCTACGAGCAGTACTTC	CASSSGETPYEQYF
NA	TRBJ1-2	NA	TRBV20-1	TGCAGTGCTAGGAATAGGGGAAATAACTATGGCTACACCTTC	CSARNRGNNYGYTF
NA	TRBJ2-3	many	TRBV7-2	TGTGCCAGCAGCTTAGACTCCCATCCAGATACGCAGTATTTT	CASSLDSHPDTQYF
NA	TRBJ2-4	many	TRBV7-9	TGTGCCAGCAGCTTAGCGGTGGGTCGGGGAAACATTCAGTACTTC	CASSLAVGRGNIQYF